Below are 5 T cell receptor beta chains sequenced from a single sample in a study of T cell repertoires in cytomegalovirus infection (dated by TCRdb to between 2018 and 2021). The sample was run on an Illumina HiSeq 1500. TCRdb cleaned the public reads at Q25 with fastp, built clones with MiXCR and kept in-frame beta chains. Duplicate CDR3 protein sequences are folded into a single record with the most common DNA and genes. This sample holds approximately 250,000 distinct CDR3 sequences; approximately 24% were observed only once. The ten largest make up roughly 20% of the sample. The sample taken for sequencing was CD8+ T cells from PBMCs. Receptor source: a human donor in good health (CMV status not recorded). Some clones in this sample may be carry-over from other donors' samples.

At least ten counts were recorded for this clonotype. The chain carries TRBV7-2 and TRBJ1-1; D gene ambiguous. The CDR3 totals 13 residues. V was clipped by 5 bases and J by 3 bases, with 10 bases between them. Germline CDR1 is SGHTA and CDR2 is FQGNSA. CDR3 sequence: CASSLSDYTEAFF. CDR3 DNA sequence: TGTGCCAGCAGCCTCAGTGATTACACTGAAGCTTTCTTT.

The chain uses TRBV24-1 and TRBJ2-1, with D uncertain. The V and J ends lost 3 bases and 10 bases respectively, with 9 bases between them. The CDR3 has 12 residues. Germline loops: CDR1 KGHDR, CDR2 SFDVKD. The CDR3 sequence: CATSDQDEEQFF. CDR3 bases: TGTGCCACCAGTGATCAAGATGAGGAGCAGTTCTTC.

This clonotype has a handful of counts. The chain uses TRBV7-9 and TRBJ1-1; D is undetermined. This CDR3 is built from 13 residues. Germline V gene sequence: CDR1 SEHNR, CDR2 FQNEAQ (reference sequence). Trimming took 1 base from V and 10 from J, leaving 13 bases between them. CDR3 sequence reads: CASSLESGSRAFF. The CDR3 coding sequence is TGTGCCAGCAGCTTAGAAAGTGGATCAAGAGCTTTCTTT.

This clonotype turned up a few times. CDR3 sequence (DNA): TGTGCCAGCAGTTTAGTGTCCCCGCACGGGGAAGCTTTCTTT. It is translated as CASSLVSPHGEAFF. The chain couples TRBV12-3 or TRBV12-4 to TRBJ1-1; D is unresolved. This CDR3 is 14 amino acids long. V was shortened by 1 base and J by 8 bases, with 14 bases between the two germline ends.

This clonotype appeared many times. V and J are TRBV28 and TRBJ2-5, with 8 positions matching TRBD1. The CDR3 is made up of 16 amino acids. Germline V lookup: CDR1 MDHEN, CDR2 SYDVKM. With V trimmed by 5 bases and J by 0 bases, 8 bases remained unmatched. CDR3 coding DNA: TGTGCCAGCAGTGGGGGGACAGGAACGTACCAAGAGACCCAGTACTTC. The encoded protein is CASSGGTGTYQETQYF. The whole variable domain, remainder taken from reference TRBV28 and TRBJ2-5, is DVKVTQSSRYLVKRTGEKVFLECVQDMDHENMFWYRQDPGLGLRLIYFSYDVKMKEKGDIPEGYSVSREKKERFSLILESASTNQTSMYLCASSGGTGTYQETQYFGPGTRLLVL.